This record covers a single TCR beta chain. Its antigen is unknown. The sample belongs to a study of CD8+CD57+ T cells in acquired aplastic anemia. On the study more broadly: Mean yield of DNA from sorted CD4+ and CD8+ cells was 3 to 3.5 ug. Study-level findings and limits: Between patients and controls, approximately 29 CD8+ CDR3 sequences were found in common. Patients and healthy controls showed no significant CD8+ Simpson's diversity difference.

TCR beta VDJ and CDR3 profiling used genomic DNA as template. Using its own MiXCR run on the reads, TCRdb lists one record per CDR3 protein. The repertoire holds some 150,000 distinct CDR3 sequences, with 71% as singletons. The germline V and J ends were trimmed by 0 bases and 7 bases, with 18 bases remaining between them. This CDR3 region has 16 residues. The germline gives CDR1 SGHDN, CDR2 FVKESK. Patients sequenced had flow cytometry evidence of CD8+CD57+ cell expansion. Every one of the patients had aplastic anemia (severe, acquired). The chain uses TRBV14 and TRBJ2-5; TRBD2 might be the D (6 bases). The sequence derives from a human donor with aplastic anemia. The sequencing sample was made of sorted CD4+, CD8+, or CD8+CD57+ T cells (not recorded which) from PBMCs. The CDR3 loop is CASSQDLGREGWTQYF. The CDR3 nucleotides are TGTGCCAGCAGCCAAGATCTCGGGAGAGAAGGATGGACCCAGTACTTC.